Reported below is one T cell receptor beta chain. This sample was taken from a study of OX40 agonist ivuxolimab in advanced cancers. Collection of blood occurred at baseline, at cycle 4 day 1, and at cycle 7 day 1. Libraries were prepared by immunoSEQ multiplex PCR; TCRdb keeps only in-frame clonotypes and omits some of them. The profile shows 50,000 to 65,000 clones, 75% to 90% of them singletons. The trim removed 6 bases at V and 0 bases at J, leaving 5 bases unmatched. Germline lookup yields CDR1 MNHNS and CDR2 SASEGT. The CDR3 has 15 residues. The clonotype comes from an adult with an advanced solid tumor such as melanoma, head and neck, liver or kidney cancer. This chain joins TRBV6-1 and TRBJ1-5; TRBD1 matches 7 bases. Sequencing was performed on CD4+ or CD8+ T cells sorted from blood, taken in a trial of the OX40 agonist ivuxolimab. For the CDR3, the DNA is TGTGCCAGCAGAGGACAGGACCATAGCAATCAGCCCCAGCATTTT. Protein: CASRGQDHSNQPQHF.